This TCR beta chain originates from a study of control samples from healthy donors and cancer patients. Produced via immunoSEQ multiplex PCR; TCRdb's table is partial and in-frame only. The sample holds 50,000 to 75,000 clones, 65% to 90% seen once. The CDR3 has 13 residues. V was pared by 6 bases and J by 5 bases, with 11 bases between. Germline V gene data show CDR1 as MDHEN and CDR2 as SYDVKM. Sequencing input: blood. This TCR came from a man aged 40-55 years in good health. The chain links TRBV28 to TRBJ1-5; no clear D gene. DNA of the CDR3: TGTGCCAGCAGGGGCCAGGCTCATCAGCCCCAGCATTTT. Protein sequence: CASRGQAHQPQHF.